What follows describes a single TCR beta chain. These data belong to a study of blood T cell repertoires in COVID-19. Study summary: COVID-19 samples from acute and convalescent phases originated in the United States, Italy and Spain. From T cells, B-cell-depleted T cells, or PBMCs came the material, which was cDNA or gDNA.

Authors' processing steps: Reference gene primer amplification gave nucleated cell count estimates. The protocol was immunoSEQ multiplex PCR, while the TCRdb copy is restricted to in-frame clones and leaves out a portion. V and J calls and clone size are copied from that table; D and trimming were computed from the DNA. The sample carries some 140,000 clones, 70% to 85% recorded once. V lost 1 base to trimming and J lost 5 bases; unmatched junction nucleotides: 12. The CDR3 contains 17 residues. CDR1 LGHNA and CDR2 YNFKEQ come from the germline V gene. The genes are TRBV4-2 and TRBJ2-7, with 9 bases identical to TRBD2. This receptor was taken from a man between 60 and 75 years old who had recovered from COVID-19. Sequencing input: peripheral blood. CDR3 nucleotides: TGTGCCAGCAGCCAAGTGGTTAGCGGGAGCCTTCGGCACGAGCAGTACTTC. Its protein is CASSQVVSGSLRHEQYF.